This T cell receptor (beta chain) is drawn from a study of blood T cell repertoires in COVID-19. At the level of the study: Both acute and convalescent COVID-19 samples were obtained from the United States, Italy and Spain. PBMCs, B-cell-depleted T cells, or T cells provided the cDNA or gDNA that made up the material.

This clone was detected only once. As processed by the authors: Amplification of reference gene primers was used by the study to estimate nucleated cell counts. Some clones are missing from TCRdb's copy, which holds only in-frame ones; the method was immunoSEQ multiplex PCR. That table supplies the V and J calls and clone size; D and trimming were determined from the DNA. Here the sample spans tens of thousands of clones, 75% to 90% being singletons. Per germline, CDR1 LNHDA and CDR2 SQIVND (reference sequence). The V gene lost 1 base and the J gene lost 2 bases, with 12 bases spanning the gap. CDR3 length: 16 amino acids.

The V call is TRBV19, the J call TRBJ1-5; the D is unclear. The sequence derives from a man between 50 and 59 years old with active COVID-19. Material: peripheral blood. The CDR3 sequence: CASSIVSQVGNQPQHF. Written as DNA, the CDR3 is TGTGCCAGTAGTATAGTGTCCCAGGTGGGCAATCAGCCCCAGCATTTT.